This T cell receptor (beta chain) derives from a study of Ad26.COV2.S vaccination and SARS-CoV-2 variants. Notes on the study in general: In TCR breadth and depth analyses, total T cell responses may have been underestimated. Placebo recipients trailed vaccine recipients in spike-specific TCR breadth.

Described treatment: around 19 received Ad26.COV2.S at low or high dose, single or two shots; a few received placebo; per-sample allocation not given. Sample collection was performed on day 63 after the first vaccine or placebo injection. It was an adult aged 18-55 years in Boston who was the donor. As its vector, the vaccine had Ad26, which expressed Wuhan-strain SARS-CoV-2 spike. Sequenced by immunoSEQ multiplex PCR; TCRdb stores in-frame clones only, minus some. This sample carries approximately 410,000 clones, roughly 90% of them seen once, and the ten largest clones take about 1.6%. Turning to this clone: Its antigen is as yet unknown.

Germline loops: CDR1 SGHVS, CDR2 FQNEAQ. Trimming left V 5 bases short and J 4 bases short, with 11 bases between. The CDR3 loop spans 13 amino acids. Sequencing used peripheral blood, obtained in a trial of Ad26.COV2.S vaccine versus placebo. This TCR was sampled from a person aged 18-60 years who received the Ad26.COV2.S COVID-19 vaccine or a placebo. The rearrangement uses TRBV7-8 and TRBJ1-2; the D gene is possibly TRBD1 (5 bases). The chain's CDR3 is CASSVSTAYGYTF. The CDR3 nucleotides read TGTGCCAGCAGCGTATCGACAGCCTATGGCTACACCTTC.